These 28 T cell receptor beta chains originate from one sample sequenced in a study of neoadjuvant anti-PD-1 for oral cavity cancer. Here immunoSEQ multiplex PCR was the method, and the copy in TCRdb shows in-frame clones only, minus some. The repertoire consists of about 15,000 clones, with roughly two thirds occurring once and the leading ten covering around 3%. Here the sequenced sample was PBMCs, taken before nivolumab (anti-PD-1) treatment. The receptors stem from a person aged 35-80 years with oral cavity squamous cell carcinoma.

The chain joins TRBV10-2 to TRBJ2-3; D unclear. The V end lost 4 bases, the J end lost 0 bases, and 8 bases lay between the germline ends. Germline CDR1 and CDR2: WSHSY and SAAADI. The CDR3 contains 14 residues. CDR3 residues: CASSGASSTDTQYF. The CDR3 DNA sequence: TGCGCCAGCAGTGGAGCATCCAGCACAGATACGCAGTATTTT.

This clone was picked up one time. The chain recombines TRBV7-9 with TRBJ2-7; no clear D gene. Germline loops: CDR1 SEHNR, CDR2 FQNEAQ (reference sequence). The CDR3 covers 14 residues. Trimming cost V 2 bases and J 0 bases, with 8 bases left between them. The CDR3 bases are TGTGCCAGCAGCTTATTCCAGTCCTCCTACGAGCAGTACTTC. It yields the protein CASSLFQSSYEQYF.

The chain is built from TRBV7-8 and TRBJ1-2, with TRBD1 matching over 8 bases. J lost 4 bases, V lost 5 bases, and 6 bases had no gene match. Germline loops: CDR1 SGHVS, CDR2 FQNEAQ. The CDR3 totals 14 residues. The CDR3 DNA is TGTGCCAGCAGCCGTAGGGACAGGAGCTATGGCTACACCTTC. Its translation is CASSRRDRSYGYTF. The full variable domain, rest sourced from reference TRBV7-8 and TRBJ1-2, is GAGVSQSPRYKVAKRGQDVALRCDPISGHVSLFWYQQALGQGPEFLTYFQNEAQLDKSGLPSDRFFAERPEGSVSTLKIQRTQQEDSAVYLCASSRRDRSYGYTFGSGTRLTVV.

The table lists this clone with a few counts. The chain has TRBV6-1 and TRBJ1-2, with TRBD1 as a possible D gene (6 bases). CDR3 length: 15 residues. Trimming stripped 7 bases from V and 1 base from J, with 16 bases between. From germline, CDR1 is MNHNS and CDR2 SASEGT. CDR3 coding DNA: TGTGCCAGCACTCGAACAGGGCCTCTTAACTATGGCTACACCTTC. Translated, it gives CASTRTGPLNYGYTF.

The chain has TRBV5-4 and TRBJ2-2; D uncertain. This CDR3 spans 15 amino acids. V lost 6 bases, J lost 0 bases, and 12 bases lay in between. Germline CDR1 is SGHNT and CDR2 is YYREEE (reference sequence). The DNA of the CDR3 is TGTGCCAGCACCCAGGACCCTACGAACACCGGGGAGCTGTTTTTT. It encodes CASTQDPTNTGELFF.

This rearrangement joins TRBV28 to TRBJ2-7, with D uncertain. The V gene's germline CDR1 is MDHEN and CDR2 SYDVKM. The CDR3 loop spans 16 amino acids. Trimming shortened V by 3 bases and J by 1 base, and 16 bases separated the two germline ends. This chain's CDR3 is CASSFLFGKASYEQYF. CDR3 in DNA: TGTGCCAGCAGTTTCCTCTTCGGAAAAGCTTCCTACGAGCAGTACTTC.

DNA for the CDR3: TGTGCCAGTAGCAGGACAGGCGTCTCGAGTGGCAATCAGCCCCAGCATTTT. Residues: CASSRTGVSSGNQPQHF. The V call is TRBV19, the J call TRBJ1-5, with 7 bases identical to TRBD1. Germline V gives CDR1 LNHDA, CDR2 SQIVND (reference sequence). The V gene end was trimmed by 6 bases and the J gene end by 2 bases; junction bases not matched to a gene: 13. The CDR3 is 17 residues long.

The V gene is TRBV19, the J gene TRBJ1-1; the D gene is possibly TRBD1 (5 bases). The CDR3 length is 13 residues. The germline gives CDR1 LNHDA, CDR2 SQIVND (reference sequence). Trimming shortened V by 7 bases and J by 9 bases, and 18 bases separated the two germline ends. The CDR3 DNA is TGTGCCAGTACCCCGACCGGGGACCCCAAAGCTTTCTTT. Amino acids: CASTPTGDPKAFF. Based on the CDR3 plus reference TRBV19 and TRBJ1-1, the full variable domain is DGGITQSPKYLFRKEGQNVTLSCEQNLNHDAMYWYRQDPGQGLRLIYYSQIVNDFQKGDIAEGYSVSREKKESFPLTVTSAQKNPTAFYLCASTPTGDPKAFFGQGTRLTVV.

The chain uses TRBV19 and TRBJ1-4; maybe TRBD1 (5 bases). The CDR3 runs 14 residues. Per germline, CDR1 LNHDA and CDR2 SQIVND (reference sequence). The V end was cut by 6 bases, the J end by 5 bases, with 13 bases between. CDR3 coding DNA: TGTGCCAGTAGCCCGGGACTGGAGAATGAAAAACTGTTTTTT. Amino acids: CASSPGLENEKLFF.

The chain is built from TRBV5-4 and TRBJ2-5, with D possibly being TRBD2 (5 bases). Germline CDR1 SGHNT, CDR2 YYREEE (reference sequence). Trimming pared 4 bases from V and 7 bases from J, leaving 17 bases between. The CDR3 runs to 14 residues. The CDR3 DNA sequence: TGTGCCAGCAGCCAAACCGGGGATTGGGGGACCCAGTACTTC. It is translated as CASSQTGDWGTQYF.

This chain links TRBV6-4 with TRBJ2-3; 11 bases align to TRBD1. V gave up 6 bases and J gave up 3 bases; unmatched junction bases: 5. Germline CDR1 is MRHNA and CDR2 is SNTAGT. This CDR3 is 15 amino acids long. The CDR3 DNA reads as TGTGCCAGCAGCGAGGACAGGGGGCAGACAGATACGCAGTATTTT. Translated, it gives CASSEDRGQTDTQYF.

CDR3 nucleotide sequence: TGTGCCAGCAGTCGAGACAGGGGGTTTAATGAGCAGTTCTTC. Its protein product is CASSRDRGFNEQFF. V is TRBV27 and J is TRBJ2-1; 9 bases line up with TRBD1. The V and J ends lost 5 bases and 7 bases, in that order; junction bases with no gene match: 6. Germline CDR1 MNHEY, CDR2 SMNVEV (reference sequence). The CDR3 has 14 residues.

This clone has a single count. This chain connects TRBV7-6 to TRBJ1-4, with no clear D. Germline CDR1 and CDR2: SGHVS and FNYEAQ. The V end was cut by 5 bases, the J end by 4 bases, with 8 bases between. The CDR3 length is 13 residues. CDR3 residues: CASSATGNEKLFF. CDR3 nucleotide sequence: TGTGCCAGCAGCGCGACGGGTAATGAAAAACTGTTTTTT.

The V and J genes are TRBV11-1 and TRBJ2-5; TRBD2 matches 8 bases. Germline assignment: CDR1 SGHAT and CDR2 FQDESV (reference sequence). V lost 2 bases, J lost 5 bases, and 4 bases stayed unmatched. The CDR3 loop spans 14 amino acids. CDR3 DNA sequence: TGTGCCAGCAGCTTAATTGGACTAGCCGAGACCCAGTACTTC. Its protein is CASSLIGLAETQYF.

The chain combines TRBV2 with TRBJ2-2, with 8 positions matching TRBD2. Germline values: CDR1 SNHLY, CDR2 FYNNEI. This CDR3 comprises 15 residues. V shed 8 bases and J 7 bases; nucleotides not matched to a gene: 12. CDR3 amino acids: CASSKGSGGLGELFF. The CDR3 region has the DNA TGTGCCAGCTCCAAGGGGAGCGGGGGACTCGGGGAGCTGTTTTTT.

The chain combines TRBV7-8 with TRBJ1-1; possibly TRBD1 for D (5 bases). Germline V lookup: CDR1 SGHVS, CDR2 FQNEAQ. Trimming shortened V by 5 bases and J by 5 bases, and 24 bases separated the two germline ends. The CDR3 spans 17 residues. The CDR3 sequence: CASSDKGGATSATEAFF. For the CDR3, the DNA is TGTGCCAGCAGCGATAAGGGAGGGGCCACGTCCGCTACTGAAGCTTTCTTT.

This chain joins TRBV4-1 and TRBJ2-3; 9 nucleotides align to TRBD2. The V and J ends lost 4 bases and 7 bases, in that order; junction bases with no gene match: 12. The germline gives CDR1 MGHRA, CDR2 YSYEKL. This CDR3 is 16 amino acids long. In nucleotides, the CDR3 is TGCGCCAGCAGCCGCTCCCCCAGCCTAGCGGGGAATACGCAGTATTTT. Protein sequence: CASSRSPSLAGNTQYF.

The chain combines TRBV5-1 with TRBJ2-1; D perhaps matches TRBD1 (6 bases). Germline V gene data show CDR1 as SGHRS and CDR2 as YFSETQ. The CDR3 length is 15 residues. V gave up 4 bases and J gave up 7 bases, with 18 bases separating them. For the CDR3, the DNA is TGCGCCAGCAGCCTAGGACAGTTGGCTGGGAATGAGCAGTTCTTC. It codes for CASSLGQLAGNEQFF.

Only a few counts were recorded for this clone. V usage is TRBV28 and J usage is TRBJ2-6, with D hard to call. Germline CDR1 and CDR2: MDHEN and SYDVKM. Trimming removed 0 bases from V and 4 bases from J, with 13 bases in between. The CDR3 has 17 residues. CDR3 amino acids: CASSLWGVSRGANVLTF. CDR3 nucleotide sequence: TGTGCCAGCAGTTTATGGGGCGTCAGCCGAGGGGCCAACGTCCTGACTTTC. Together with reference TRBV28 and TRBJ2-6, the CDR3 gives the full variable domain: DVKVTQSSRYLVKRTGEKVFLECVQDMDHENMFWYRQDPGLGLRLIYFSYDVKMKEKGDIPEGYSVSREKKERFSLILESASTNQTSMYLCASSLWGVSRGANVLTFGAGSRLTVL.

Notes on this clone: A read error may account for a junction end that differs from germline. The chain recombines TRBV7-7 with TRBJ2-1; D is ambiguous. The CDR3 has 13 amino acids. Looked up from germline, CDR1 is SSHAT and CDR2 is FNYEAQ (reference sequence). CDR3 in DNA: TGTGCTAGCAGCCTGACAACCTACAATGAGCAGTTCTTC. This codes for CASSLTTYNEQFF.

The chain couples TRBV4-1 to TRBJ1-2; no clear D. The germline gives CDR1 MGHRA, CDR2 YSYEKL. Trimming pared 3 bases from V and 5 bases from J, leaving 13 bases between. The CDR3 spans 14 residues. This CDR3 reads CASSQRLVGYGYTF. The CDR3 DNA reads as TGCGCCAGCAGCCAGAGACTTGTGGGTTATGGCTACACCTTC.

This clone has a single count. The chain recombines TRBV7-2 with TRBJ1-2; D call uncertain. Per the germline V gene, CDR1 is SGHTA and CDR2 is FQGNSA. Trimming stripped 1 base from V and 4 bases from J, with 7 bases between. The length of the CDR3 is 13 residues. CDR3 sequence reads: CASSLGVLYGYTF. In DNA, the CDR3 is TGTGCCAGCAGCTTAGGGGTCCTCTATGGCTACACCTTC.

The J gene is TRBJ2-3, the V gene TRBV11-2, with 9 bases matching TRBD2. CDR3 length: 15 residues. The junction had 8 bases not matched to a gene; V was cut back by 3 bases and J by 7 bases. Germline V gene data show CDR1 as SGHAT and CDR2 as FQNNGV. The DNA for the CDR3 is TGTGCCAGCAGCTTTGAGGTAGCGGGAGTAAATACGCAGTATTTT. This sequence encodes CASSFEVAGVNTQYF.

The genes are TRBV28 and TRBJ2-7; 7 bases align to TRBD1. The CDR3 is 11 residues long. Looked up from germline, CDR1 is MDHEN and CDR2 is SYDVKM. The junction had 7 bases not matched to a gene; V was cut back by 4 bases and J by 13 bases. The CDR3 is CASSWDRRIYF. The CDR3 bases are TGTGCCAGCAGTTGGGACAGAAGGATCTACTTC. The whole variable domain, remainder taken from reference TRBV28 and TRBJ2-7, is DVKVTQSSRYLVKRTGEKVFLECVQDMDHENMFWYRQDPGLGLRLIYFSYDVKMKEKGDIPEGYSVSREKKERFSLILESASTNQTSMYLCASSWDRRIYFGPGTRLTVT.

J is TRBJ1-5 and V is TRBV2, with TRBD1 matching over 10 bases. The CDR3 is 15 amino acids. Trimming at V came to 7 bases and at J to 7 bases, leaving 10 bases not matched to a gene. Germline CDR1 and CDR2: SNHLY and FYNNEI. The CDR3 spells CASTEGTGVKQPQHF. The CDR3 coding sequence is TGTGCCAGCACCGAGGGGACAGGGGTCAAGCAGCCCCAGCATTTT. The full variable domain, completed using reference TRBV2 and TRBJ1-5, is EPEVTQTPSHQVTQMGQEVILRCVPISNHLYFYWYRQILGQKVEFLVSFYNNEISEKSEIFDDQFSVERPDGSNFTLKIRSTKLEDSAMYFCASTEGTGVKQPQHFGDGTRLSIL.

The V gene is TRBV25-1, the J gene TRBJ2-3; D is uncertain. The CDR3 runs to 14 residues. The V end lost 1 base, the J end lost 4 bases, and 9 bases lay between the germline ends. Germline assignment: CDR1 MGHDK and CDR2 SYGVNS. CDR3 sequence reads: CASSESTFADTQYF. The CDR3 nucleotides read TGTGCCAGCAGTGAATCCACCTTCGCAGATACGCAGTATTTT.

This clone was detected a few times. CDR3 in amino acids: CARSFGKTETQYF. Here the CDR3 DNA reads TGTGCCAGAAGCTTCGGAAAGACAGAGACCCAGTACTTC. V gene TRBV5-3 combines with J gene TRBJ2-5, with no clear D. TRBV5-3 is noted as an ORF with a role that remains uncertain. Deletions cut 2 bases from V and 4 bases from J, with 9 bases between. The CDR3 consists of 13 residues.

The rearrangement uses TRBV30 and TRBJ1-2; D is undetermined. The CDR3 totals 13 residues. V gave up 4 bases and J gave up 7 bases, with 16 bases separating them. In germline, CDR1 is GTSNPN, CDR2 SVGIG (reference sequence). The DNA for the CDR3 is TGTGCCTGGACCCCTCCCGGGTCTAGTGGCTACACCTTC. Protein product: CAWTPPGSSGYTF. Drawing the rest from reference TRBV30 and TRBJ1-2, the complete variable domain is SQTIHQWPATLVQPVGSPLSLECTVEGTSNPNLYWYRQAAGRGLQLLFYSVGIGQISSEVPQNLSASRPQDRQFILSSKKLLLSDSGFYLCAWTPPGSSGYTFGSGTRLTVV.